A single sample is the source of the 20 T cell receptor beta chains below, sequenced in a study of cytomegalovirus exposure and HLA in healthy donors. The PCR ran on 60 Vbeta and 13 Jbeta primers. Some clones are missing from TCRdb's copy, which holds only in-frame ones; the method was immunoSEQ multiplex PCR. The table includes 150,000 or so clones, 60% to 85% detected once. What was sequenced was PBMCs. The receptor source for this set is a woman in her thirties or forties in good health and CMV-seropositive.

This chain joins TRBV7-6 and TRBJ1-4; TRBD1 agrees at 7 bases. The germline V gene has CDR1 SGHVS and CDR2 FNYEAQ. Losses at the gene ends were 5 bases for V and 10 bases for J; bases not matched to a gene: 10. CDR3 size: 14 residues. Here the CDR3 DNA reads TGTGCCAGCAGCCGACAGGGTGAAGTGGGAAAACTGTTTTTT. The encoded protein is CASSRQGEVGKLFF.

For the CDR3, the DNA is TGTGCCAGCAGTGAACTAAGGACAGCGAACACTGAAGCTTTCTTT. As protein: CASSELRTANTEAFF. The chain uses TRBV6-1 and TRBJ1-1; D is possibly TRBD1 (6 bases). The CDR3 has 15 amino acids. V lost 2 bases to trimming and J lost 1 base, with 11 bases between them. Germline CDR1 reads MNHNS; CDR2 reads SASEGT.

The rearrangement joins TRBV6-5 to TRBJ1-2; no clear D. V lost 5 bases, J lost 4 bases, and 14 bases lay in between. The CDR3 has 14 residues. Germline values: CDR1 MNHEY, CDR2 SVGAGI. The CDR3 DNA sequence: TGTGCCAGCAGTGTCGAGGGCCTTGGCTATGGCTACACCTTC. Translated: CASSVEGLGYGYTF.

In its sample, this clone was seen a few times. The V gene is TRBV28, the J gene TRBJ1-1, with 7 bases that match TRBD1. With 6 bases clipped from V and 1 base from J, the junction kept 5 bases outside the gene matches. Germline V gene lookup returns CDR1 MDHEN and CDR2 SYDVKM. CDR3 length equals 14 residues. DNA of the CDR3: TGTGCCAGCAGGACAGGGATAACGAACACTGAAGCTTTCTTT. Residues: CASRTGITNTEAFF.

The rearrangement uses TRBV9 and TRBJ2-6, with D possibly being TRBD2 (7 bases). The CDR3 runs to 16 residues. The V end lost 3 bases, the J end lost 4 bases, and 14 bases lay between the germline ends. Germline V CDR1 and CDR2: SGDLS, YYNGEE. The CDR3 nucleotides are TGTGCCAGCAGCGCTGCGTCGGGGGGCGGGGCCAACGTCCTGACTTTC. Encoded protein: CASSAASGGGANVLTF.

The V call is TRBV5-1, the J call TRBJ2-3; tentative D call: TRBD1 (6 bases). The CDR3 is 13 amino acids. Per the germline V gene, CDR1 is SGHRS and CDR2 is YFSETQ. The germline V and J ends were trimmed by 4 bases and 2 bases, with 8 bases remaining between them. The DNA of the CDR3 is TGCGCCAGCAGCCGGGACAACACAGATACGCAGTATTTT. Translated: CASSRDNTDTQYF. The full variable domain, in which reference TRBV5-1 and TRBJ2-3 provide the parts outside the CDR3, is KAGVTQTPRYLIKTRGQQVTLSCSPISGHRSVSWYQQTPGQGLQFLFEYFSETQRNKGNFPGRFSGRQFSNSRSEMNVSTLELGDSALYLCASSRDNTDTQYFGPGTRLTVL.

The chain has TRBV12-5 and TRBJ1-5, with 8 positions matching TRBD1. The CDR3 is 14 residues long. V shed 6 bases and J 1 base; nucleotides not matched to a gene: 2. The germline CDR1 and CDR2 sequences are LGHNT and FRNRAP. DNA for the CDR3: TGTGCTAGTGGCGGACAGGGAAGCAATCAGCCCCAGCATTTT. It encodes CASGGQGSNQPQHF.

The V gene is TRBV19, the J gene TRBJ2-7, with 7 positions matching TRBD2. With V trimmed by 6 bases and J by 7 bases, 15 bases remained unmatched. The germline CDR1 and CDR2 sequences are LNHDA and SQIVND (reference sequence). This CDR3 is 15 amino acids long. CDR3 DNA sequence: TGTGCCAGTAGCGTTAACCTTGAGGTCGGGGGGGAGCAGTACTTC. Protein: CASSVNLEVGGEQYF.

V gene TRBV11-2 combines with J gene TRBJ2-7; D remains ambiguous. CDR3 size: 13 residues. Trimming cost V 0 bases and J 3 bases, with 6 bases left between them. Germline CDR1 reads SGHAT; CDR2 reads FQNNGV. The CDR3 is CASSLDPGYEQYF. The CDR3, as DNA: TGTGCCAGCAGCTTAGATCCGGGCTACGAGCAGTACTTC.

V gene TRBV9 combines with J gene TRBJ2-2, with 11 bases identical to TRBD2. Germline CDR1 and CDR2: SGDLS and YYNGEE. The CDR3 is made up of 15 amino acids. With V trimmed by 2 bases and J by 4 bases, 1 base remained unmatched. CDR3 sequence (DNA): TGTGCCAGCAGCGTGACTAGCGGGGCCACCGGGGAGCTGTTTTTT. Protein product: CASSVTSGATGELFF.

This clone was counted between two and nine times. The genes are TRBV2 and TRBJ1-5; D remains ambiguous. This CDR3 has 15 residues. V was trimmed by 6 bases and J by 0 bases, leaving 12 bases between them. Germline V lookup: CDR1 SNHLY, CDR2 FYNNEI. The CDR3 nucleotides read TGTGCCAGCAGGTACACCTTTTATAGCAATCAGCCCCAGCATTTT. This gives the protein CASRYTFYSNQPQHF. Variable domain in full (rest from reference TRBV2 and TRBJ1-5): EPEVTQTPSHQVTQMGQEVILRCVPISNHLYFYWYRQILGQKVEFLVSFYNNEISEKSEIFDDQFSVERPDGSNFTLKIRSTKLEDSAMYFCASRYTFYSNQPQHFGDGTRLSIL.

V and J are TRBV6-6 and TRBJ2-7; 11 nucleotides align to TRBD1. J lost 2 bases, V lost 6 bases, and 6 bases had no gene match. CDR3 size: 15 residues. Germline V gives CDR1 MNHNY, CDR2 SVGAGI (reference sequence). The CDR3 DNA reads TGTGCCAGCAGCATCCCGGGACAGGGGGCCTACGAGCAGTACTTC. Translation gives CASSIPGQGAYEQYF.

The chain is built from TRBV4-1 and TRBJ2-3; 7 bases are a match to TRBD2. After removal of 5 bases from V and 0 bases from J, the junction contained 8 bases not matched to a gene. CDR1 and CDR2 from the germline V gene are MGHRA and YSYEKL. This CDR3 has 16 amino acids. The chain's CDR3 is CASSASSGGSTDTQYF. For the CDR3, the DNA is TGCGCCAGCAGCGCATCGTCGGGGGGAAGCACAGATACGCAGTATTTT.

The chain uses TRBV7-6 and TRBJ2-2, with D possibly TRBD1 on 6 matching bases. From germline, CDR1 is SGHVS and CDR2 FNYEAQ. Trimming took off 5 bases at V and 1 base at J, with 11 bases between the two ends. This CDR3 contains 15 residues. The CDR3 spells CASSRLTGNTGELFF. The CDR3 nucleotides read TGTGCCAGCAGCCGGTTGACAGGGAACACCGGGGAGCTGTTTTTT. The full variable domain, rest sourced from reference TRBV7-6 and TRBJ2-2, is GAGVSQSPRYKVTKRGQDVALRCDPISGHVSLYWYRQALGQGPEFLTYFNYEAQQDKSGLPNDRFSAERPEGSISTLTIQRTEQRDSAMYRCASSRLTGNTGELFFGEGSRLTVL.

The chain recombines TRBV6-5 with TRBJ2-5; 8 positions agree with TRBD1. Germline values: CDR1 MNHEY, CDR2 SVGAGI. The junction had 4 bases not matched to a gene; V was cut back by 6 bases and J by 4 bases. This CDR3 contains 13 residues. As DNA, the CDR3 is TGTGCCAGCAGAAACAGGGGGACAGAGACCCAGTACTTC. Protein sequence: CASRNRGTETQYF.

The chain carries TRBV29-1 and TRBJ2-7, with 8 bases identical to TRBD1. Per the germline V gene, CDR1 is SQVTM and CDR2 is ANQGSEA. CDR3 length: 12 residues. Trimming took 6 bases from V and 4 from J; bases not matched to a gene: 5. In DNA form, the CDR3 reads TGCAGCGTGGGACAGGACGGATACGAGCAGTACTTC. This codes for CSVGQDGYEQYF.

This clone has a handful of counts. The CDR3 reads CASSSVGGANSGANVLTF. The DNA of the CDR3 is TGTGCCAGCAGCTCCGTGGGAGGGGCGAACTCTGGGGCCAACGTCCTGACTTTC. V is TRBV28 and J is TRBJ2-6; 7 bases agree with TRBD2. The CDR3 has 18 residues. V lost 6 bases, J lost 0 bases, and 11 bases stayed unmatched. The germline gives CDR1 MDHEN, CDR2 SYDVKM.

The V call is TRBV9, the J call TRBJ2-5, with TRBD2 as a possible D gene (6 bases). Germline V gene sequence: CDR1 SGDLS, CDR2 YYNGEE. Trimming left V 1 base short and J 5 bases short, with 12 bases between. The CDR3 is made up of 14 amino acids. The DNA for the CDR3 is TGTGCCAGCAGCGTAACCGGGGGTTGGGAGACCCAGTACTTC. Translating gives CASSVTGGWETQYF.

The CDR3 DNA reads TGTGCCACCAGCAGAGACCGGACAGAGAATCAGCCCCAGCATTTT. It is translated as CATSRDRTENQPQHF. This chain links TRBV15 with TRBJ1-5, with D possibly TRBD1 on 6 matching bases. The germline V and J ends were trimmed by 0 bases and 4 bases, with 10 bases remaining between them. The CDR3 spans 15 residues. Germline CDR1 is LNHNV and CDR2 is YYDKDF (reference sequence). Full variable domain (outside the CDR3, taken from reference TRBV15 and TRBJ1-5): DAMVIQNPRYQVTQFGKPVTLSCSQTLNHNVMYWYQQKSSQAPKLLFHYYDKDFNNEADTPDNFQSRRPNTSFCFLDIRSPGLGDTAMYLCATSRDRTENQPQHFGDGTRLSIL.

The V call is TRBV20-1, the J call TRBJ1-1; D remains ambiguous. V lost 6 bases and J lost 7, with 12 bases in between. CDR3 size: 11 residues. In germline, CDR1 is DFQATT, CDR2 SNEGSKA (reference sequence). CDR3 protein: CSAGGIYEAFF. For the CDR3, the DNA is TGCAGTGCGGGAGGTATTTATGAAGCTTTCTTT.